The next 8 T cell receptor beta chains were all read from a single sample in a study of a mutant IDH1 vaccine in newly diagnosed glioma. The protocol was immunoSEQ multiplex PCR, while the TCRdb copy is restricted to in-frame clones and leaves out a portion. The sample has about 42,000 clones, around 85% seen once. Their specific antigens are unknown. Stated time point: week 5, during vaccination. What each vaccine dose contained was 300 ug of mutant IDH1 20-mer peptide, accompanied by topical imiquimod. Sequences were derived from PBMCs, sampled from a glioma patient whose treatment included an IDH1 peptide vaccine. The receptors were sampled from a man aged 35 to 55 with glioma.

The gene calls are TRBV11-1 and TRBJ2-7; 16 positions match TRBD2. The CDR3 has 17 amino acids. Germline assignment: CDR1 SGHAT and CDR2 FQDESV (reference sequence). J was trimmed by 3 bases and V by 4 bases; bases with no gene match: 6. The CDR3 protein is CASSSRGLAGGVYEQYF. CDR3 bases: TGTGCCAGCAGCTCCCGGGGACTAGCGGGAGGGGTCTACGAGCAGTACTTC.

This chain joins TRBV7-9 and TRBJ2-3, with TRBD2 matching over 14 bases. The J segment lost 2 bases and the V segment lost 4 bases, leaving 2 bases of the junction unmatched. There are 16 residues in the CDR3. The germline gives CDR1 SEHNR, CDR2 FQNEAQ (reference sequence). The CDR3 loop is CASSSGLAGVTDTQYF. The CDR3 DNA reads as TGTGCCAGCAGCTCGGGACTAGCGGGAGTCACAGATACGCAGTATTTT. Full variable domain (remainder filled in from reference TRBV7-9 and TRBJ2-3): DTGVSQNPRHKITKRGQNVTFRCDPISEHNRLYWYRQTLGQGPEFLTYFQNEAQLEKSRLLSDRFSAERPKGSFSTLEIQRTEQGDSAMYLCASSSGLAGVTDTQYFGPGTRLTVL.

This clone turned up a few times. The V and J genes are TRBV2 and TRBJ2-1, with D unresolved. Between the trimmed V and J ends, which lost 8 bases and 0 bases, there was a span of 11 bases. The CDR3 totals 14 residues. The germline CDR1 and CDR2 sequences are SNHLY and FYNNEI. CDR3 DNA: TGTGCCAGCGAACCCCAGAGCTCCTACAATGAGCAGTTCTTC. This gives the protein CASEPQSSYNEQFF.

The rearrangement links TRBV11-2 to TRBJ2-7; 9 nucleotides line up with TRBD2. CDR1 SGHAT and CDR2 FQNNGV come from the germline V gene. This CDR3 spans 15 amino acids. V lost 3 bases to trimming and J lost 2 bases; unmatched junction nucleotides: 5. CDR3 sequence reads: CASSFTAGGTYEQYF. CDR3 DNA sequence: TGTGCCAGCAGCTTTACGGCGGGAGGGACCTACGAGCAGTACTTC.

This chain links TRBV19 with TRBJ2-5, with TRBD2 as a possible D gene (6 bases). CDR1 is LNHDA, CDR2 SQIVND, per germline (reference sequence). The length of the CDR3 is 12 residues. Deletions cut 9 bases from V and 0 bases from J, with 8 bases between. Here the CDR3 DNA reads TGTGCCAGCCGGGACTACCAAGAGACCCAGTACTTC. It specifies CASRDYQETQYF.

This clone turned up a few times. The CDR3 nucleotides are TGTGCCAGCAGTTATTCTAGCCTTGGGTCATACGAGCAGTACTTC. Its protein is CASSYSSLGSYEQYF. The chain couples TRBV6-5 to TRBJ2-7; tentative D call: TRBD2 (5 bases). Germline V gives CDR1 MNHEY, CDR2 SVGAGI. CDR3 length: 15 residues. Trimming pared 3 bases from V and 4 bases from J, leaving 16 bases between.

V is TRBV6-6 and J is TRBJ1-1; 10 bases are a match to TRBD1. V lost 5 bases, J lost 0 bases, and 6 bases stayed unmatched. This CDR3 region has 16 residues. Germline lookup yields CDR1 MNHNY and CDR2 SVGAGI (reference sequence). CDR3: CASSPRTGGMNTEAFF. In DNA form, the CDR3 reads TGTGCCAGCAGTCCCCGGACAGGGGGAATGAACACTGAAGCTTTCTTT.

The chain carries TRBV15 and TRBJ2-7, with 7 bases matching TRBD1. Germline lookup yields CDR1 LNHNV and CDR2 YYDKDF (reference sequence). The CDR3 loop spans 13 amino acids. Trimming cost V 5 bases and J 6 bases; bases outside gene matches: 7. The DNA of the CDR3 is TGTGCCACCAGCCGACGAGCAGGGGGCGAGCAGTACTTC. Protein: CATSRRAGGEQYF.